This T cell receptor beta chain was documented in a study of beta chain features in type 1 diabetes. The study's findings and limits: Compared with healthy donors, patients appeared to share more similar naive, central memory and regulatory TCRB repertoires. In every one of the four CD4+ subsets, TCRB CDR3s were moderately but significantly shorter in Type 1 diabetes patients.

This clone showed up just a few times. Its cognate antigen is unknown. One heparinised blood draw, averaging roughly 110 mL, came from each donor. CDR3 size: 16 residues. Germline CDR1 LNHNV, CDR2 YYDKDF (reference sequence). V lost 1 base to trimming and J lost 7 bases; unmatched junction nucleotides: 2. The investigators reverse transcribed all of the isolated RNA, so they sequenced expressed TCRB transcripts. About 3.57 million reads were obtained on average from naive, central memory and regulatory T cell samples. This table comes from immunoSEQ multiplex PCR, and its TCRdb copy is limited to in-frame clones, with some not included. Of about 260,000 clones listed, roughly 21% are singletons.

The receptor was isolated from a woman aged 40 to 50 with type 1 diabetes. Sequenced sample: naive CD4+ T cells from blood. The J gene is TRBJ2-2, the V gene TRBV15; 14 nucleotides agree with TRBD2. The CDR3 DNA reads TGTGCCACCAGCAGAGGGACTAGCGGGGGGATCGGGGAGCTGTTTTTT. It translates to CATSRGTSGGIGELFF.